The rows below give T cell receptor beta chains drawn from one sample of a study of blood T cells in healthy people across ages. TCRdb itself ran the 5' RACE reads through MiXCR, one entry per CDR3 protein. The repertoire consists of over a million distinct CDR3 sequences, with approximately 38% occurring once and the leading ten covering under 8%. Sample: blood. The receptors stem from a woman aged 18 to 35 in good health. Both conserved end residues are part of each CDR3.

CDR3 length	J gene	V gene	CDR3 protein
16	TRBJ2-5	TRBV6-6	CASSYGIGGYQETQYF
15	TRBJ2-1	TRBV29-1	CSAEGTASSYNEQFF
13	TRBJ1-2	TRBV6-6	CASSYVRGGGYTF
17	TRBJ2-2	TRBV2	CASSEGLAGGWTGELFF
17	TRBJ1-5	TRBV4-1	CASSQDRGAINYQPQHF
11	TRBJ1-2	TRBV5-1	CASGQGLGYTF
16	TRBJ1-1	TRBV12-3/TRBV12-4	CASSLGQMGFGTEAFF
15	TRBJ2-5	TRBV9	CASSEGALLQETQYF
14	TRBJ1-5	TRBV20-1	CSAPGGTPNQPQHF
16	TRBJ2-7	TRBV13	CASSLKLRGAYNEQYF
15	TRBJ2-5	TRBV2	CASIFPDEGGETQYF
17	TRBJ2-1	TRBV29-1	CSVSPGLAGATYNEQFF
15	TRBJ2-3	TRBV5-1	CASSKTSGRTDTQYF
13	TRBJ1-1	TRBV29-1	CSVVQRMNTEAFF
15	TRBJ2-5	TRBV28	CASSQPGQGTETQYF
15	TRBJ1-1	TRBV4-2	CASSPSGQGKTEAFF
13	TRBJ1-2	TRBV24-1	CATSDRVNYGYTF
15	TRBJ2-5	TRBV20-1	CSARKPTGTQETQYF
15	TRBJ1-5	TRBV27	CASSFQGSSVEPQHF
14	TRBJ1-5	TRBV6-1	CASRREVDNQPQHF
17	TRBJ2-7	TRBV6-1	CASSPFPLAGVLYEQYF
15	TRBJ1-2	TRBV27	CASRFRQTGNYGYTF
11	TRBJ2-3	TRBV20-1	CSAGGAGTQYF
15	TRBJ1-2	TRBV9	CASSVIPGPNYGYTF
14	TRBJ2-7	TRBV20-1	CSARDPVGPGEQYF
16	TRBJ2-5	TRBV7-2	CASSLNPSGRLETQYF
16	TRBJ2-2	TRBV27	CASSSPLRANTGELFF
10	TRBJ1-2	TRBV20-1	CSAYNNGYTF
12	TRBJ1-3	TRBV10-3	CAIRSSGNTIYF
13	.	TRBV5-6	CASSLAMGNEQYF
15	TRBJ2-5	TRBV20-1	CSARWGTAAQETQYF
13	.	TRBV29-1	CSVLVGGMETQYF
13	TRBJ1-4	TRBV7-9	CASRTRNAEKLFF
16	TRBJ1-1	TRBV4-1	CASSQAVGATNTEAFF
14	TRBJ2-3	TRBV28	CASSSEMSTDTQYF
16	TRBJ2-2	TRBV25-1	CASSEAGTGGPGELFF
16	TRBJ2-3	TRBV9	CASSVASGGLVDTQYF
16	TRBJ2-1	TRBV13	CASSLRAGAGGNEQFF
13	TRBJ1-5	TRBV5-1	CASSLTGDQPQHF
13	TRBJ2-5	TRBV29-1	CSVRRQGGETQYF
13	TRBJ2-7	TRBV28	CASSLGREDEQYF
15	TRBJ2-7	TRBV9	CASSVGSSGSYEQYF
12	TRBJ2-7	TRBV29-1	CSVGQGFVEQYF
14	TRBJ2-1	TRBV11-2	CASSFLLAGSEQFF
15	TRBJ1-1	TRBV28	CARTGTGGLYTEAFF
14	TRBJ2-7	TRBV6-6	CASSYRPGTHEQYF
16	TRBJ2-3	TRBV9	CASRRLVPSGTDTQYF
15	TRBJ1-2	TRBV12-3/TRBV12-4	CASSLPGGGNYGYTF
12	TRBJ2-7	TRBV30	CAWGQGLYEQYF
16	TRBJ2-7	TRBV28	CASSLSAAGKNYEQYF
20	TRBJ2-7	TRBV21-1	CASSKGLAGRFPLPSYEQYF
16	TRBJ1-2	TRBV7-9	CASSYGGGFGNYGYTF
15	TRBJ2-3	TRBV20-1	CSARDQSPPGNTQYF
13	TRBJ2-4	TRBV6-6	CASSRDPAREQYF